This T cell receptor beta chain comes out of a study of Ad26.COV2.S vaccination and SARS-CoV-2 variants (dated by TCRdb to about 2021). Turning to the overall study: Vaccine-arm donors were drawn from COV1001, a multicentre, randomized, double-blind, placebo-controlled phase I-IIa trial of Ad26.COV2.S in healthy adults. The specificity and breadth of SARS-CoV-2-reactive T cell receptors after Ad26.COV2.S vaccination were assessed by TCRbeta repertoire sequencing. Investigators remained blinded to trial group allocation during experiments and outcome assessment. The TCR-sequenced set comprised approximately 32 samples: approximately 19 Ad26.COV2.S vaccine recipients, 5 placebo recipients and 8 SARS-CoV-2 convalescent individuals. Ad26.COV2.S was given intramuscularly at 5x10^10 or 1x10^11 viral particles, as a single shot or as two shots 56 days apart. Participants in the trial were split at random into five groups of five each, receiving low-dose or high-dose Ad26.COV2.S once or twice, or else placebo on both occasions. Overall study results and their limits: Ad26.COV2.S recipients had higher spike-specific TCR breadth than placebo recipients (P = 0.0014). After vaccination, spike-specific CD8+ and CD4+ T cell responses were reported to show substantial breadth. Vaccine and placebo recipients had similar non-spike TCR breadth, a finding consistent with the vaccine containing only spike. The study lacked the statistical power to compare responses across vaccine doses or regimens. It was noted by the authors that total T cell responses may have been underestimated by the TCR breadth and depth analyses.

This clone has just one count. No cognate antigen has been identified for it. No qualities accompany the bases; no much larger clone lies one base away. TCRbeta CDR3 regions were sequenced with the immunoSEQ Assay. After extraction, genomic DNA underwent amplification by bias-controlled multiplex PCR, followed by high-throughput sequencing. As for the original processing: To quantify the absolute abundance of every unique TCRbeta CDR3 region, sequences were collapsed and filtered. T cell fraction was estimated by normalizing TCRbeta template counts to usable DNA, which was measured by amplifying reference genes present in all nucleated cells. Repertoire TCRs were annotated as SARS-CoV-2-specific when V gene, CDR3 amino acid sequence and J gene were exactly matched to a known reactive TCR set. The reference SARS-CoV-2 TCR set was derived from MIRA and filtered for enrichment in COVID-19-positive ImmuneCODE repertoires, a step that removed public or cross-reactive TCRs. Drawing on the MIRA antigens, annotated TCRs were analysed further at the level of specific ORF or position within ORF. Breadth was defined as the number of annotated unique rearrangements divided by the total number of unique productive rearrangements, and depth was defined as the summed frequency of the annotated unique rearrangements. TCR breadth was compared between groups using two-sided Wilcoxon rank-sum tests. This immuneACCESS table, as held by TCRdb, lists in-frame sequences with V and J called but not all clones. Of the missing ones, under half trace to an unresolved V gene in checked studies; the others have no known cause. V and J calls and clone size are given by that table; D and trimming were obtained from the DNA. Here the sample has 500,000 or so clones; around 85% occur a single time. The top ten constitute 9.5% to 15% of the sample.

Taken with the paper, the label for treatment or condition translates to: around 19 received Ad26.COV2.S at low or high dose, single or two shots; about 5 received placebo; per-sample allocation not given. Repertoires of vaccine and placebo recipients were sequenced from samples taken on day 63 after the first injection. In Cohort 1b, about 27 adults aged 18-55 years were enrolled at a single site in Boston, USA, between 29 July and 7 August 2020. Ad26.COV2.S consisted of a replication-incompetent adenovirus type 26 vector by which a prefusion-stabilized SARS-CoV-2 spike protein from the original Wuhan strain was expressed. The clonotype comes from a person between 18 and 60 years old who received the Ad26.COV2.S COVID-19 vaccine or a placebo. The starting material was peripheral blood, obtained in a trial of Ad26.COV2.S vaccine versus placebo.

The bases are TGTGCCAGCAGCCCACCGGGAGTCCAGAGAACTGAAGCTTTCTTT. Its protein reads: CASSPPGVQRTEAFF. The rearrangement combines TRBV6-2 or TRBV6-3 with TRBJ1-1; the D gene is not confidently resolved. Spanning cysteine to phenylalanine, the CDR3 consists of 15 amino acids. Only CDR3 DNA is held: 45 bases, read in frame from base 1. V sheds 6 bases and J sheds 5 bases, leaving 19 bases between their ends. The germline V gene gives CDR1 as MNHEY and CDR2 as SVGEGT.